A selection of T cell receptor beta chains follows, all from one sample in a study of T cell responses to AZD1222 COVID-19 vaccine. Produced via immunoSEQ multiplex PCR; TCRdb's table is partial and in-frame only. The sample contains approximately 74,000 clones, 86% of which appear only once. The sample was peripheral blood, taken on day 0 of AZD1222 vaccination. The receptors come from an adult in good health. CDR3s include the opening cysteine and the closing phenylalanine or tryptophan. A D gene is named only where the DNA matches it firmly. Rows give clone size only sometimes, using once, few, many, or a class for an expanded clone.

D gene: TRBD1
J gene: TRBJ2-5
V gene: TRBV7-7
clone size: once
CDR3 protein: CASSSTGVETQYF
CDR3 DNA: TGTGCCAGCAGCTCGACAGGGGTCGAGACCCAGTACTTC

D gene: -
J gene: TRBJ1-6
V gene: TRBV19
clone size: -
CDR3 protein: CASSIRGSPLHF
CDR3 DNA: TGTGCCAGTAGTATACGCGGATCACCCCTCCACTTT

D gene: TRBD1
J gene: TRBJ2-7
V gene: TRBV28
clone size: once
CDR3 protein: CASRLGQGLNYEQYF
CDR3 DNA: TGTGCCAGCAGGTTAGGACAGGGGCTAAACTACGAGCAGTACTTC

D gene: -
J gene: TRBJ2-7
V gene: TRBV7-8
clone size: -
CDR3 protein: CASKKRAEAPYEQYF
CDR3 DNA: TGTGCCAGCAAGAAAAGGGCAGAAGCCCCCTACGAGCAGTACTTC

D gene: -
J gene: TRBJ2-2
V gene: TRBV9
clone size: -
CDR3 protein: CASSVLDSGELFF
CDR3 DNA: TGTGCCAGCAGCGTACTGGATTCCGGGGAGCTGTTTTTT

D gene: -
J gene: TRBJ2-5
V gene: TRBV12-3/TRBV12-4
clone size: -
CDR3 protein: CASTSSRWETQYF
CDR3 DNA: TGTGCCAGCACCTCCAGCCGGTGGGAGACCCAGTACTTC

D gene: -
J gene: TRBJ2-3
V gene: TRBV5-4
clone size: -
CDR3 protein: CASSWTGEGDTQYF
CDR3 DNA: TGTGCCAGCAGCTGGACGGGAGAGGGTGATACGCAGTATTTT

D gene: -
J gene: TRBJ1-1
V gene: TRBV28
clone size: few
CDR3 protein: CASSLVHGRTEAFF
CDR3 DNA: TGTGCCAGCAGTTTGGTCCACGGACGGACTGAAGCTTTCTTT

D gene: -
J gene: TRBJ2-2
V gene: TRBV7-3
clone size: -
CDR3 protein: CASSSQGGLNTGELFF
CDR3 DNA: TGTGCCAGCAGCTCCCAAGGGGGGCTGAACACCGGGGAGCTGTTTTTT

D gene: TRBD2
J gene: TRBJ2-7
V gene: TRBV19
clone size: -
CDR3 protein: CASSVRTSGSSYEQYF
CDR3 DNA: TGTGCCAGTAGTGTGCGTACTAGCGGGAGCTCCTACGAGCAGTACTTC

D gene: -
J gene: TRBJ2-4
V gene: TRBV7-6
clone size: -
CDR3 protein: CASSPIGTSNIQYF
CDR3 DNA: TGTGCCAGCAGCCCTATAGGGACATCCAACATTCAGTACTTC

D gene: -
J gene: TRBJ2-7
V gene: TRBV2
clone size: -
CDR3 protein: CASSEMGEQYF
CDR3 DNA: TGTGCCAGCAGTGAGATGGGCGAGCAGTACTTC

D gene: -
J gene: TRBJ2-3
V gene: TRBV30
clone size: -
CDR3 protein: CAWRALEGDSTDTQYF
CDR3 DNA: TGTGCCTGGAGAGCCCTAGAAGGGGATAGCACAGATACGCAGTATTTT

D gene: -
J gene: TRBJ2-5
V gene: TRBV25-1
clone size: -
CDR3 protein: CASSGRTQETQYF
CDR3 DNA: TGTGCCAGCAGTGGCCGGACTCAAGAGACCCAGTACTTC

D gene: -
J gene: TRBJ1-2
V gene: TRBV7-2
clone size: -
CDR3 protein: CASSLAGTGGYTF
CDR3 DNA: TGTGCCAGCAGCTTAGCAGGGACGGGTGGCTACACCTTC

D gene: -
J gene: TRBJ2-7
V gene: TRBV6-5
clone size: -
CDR3 protein: CASRTSLSSYEQYF
CDR3 DNA: TGTGCCAGCAGAACTTCTCTTAGCTCCTACGAGCAGTACTTC

D gene: TRBD1
J gene: TRBJ1-4
V gene: TRBV4-2
clone size: -
CDR3 protein: CASSQGDRDDEKLFF
CDR3 DNA: TGTGCCAGCAGCCAAGGGGACAGGGATGATGAAAAACTGTTTTTT

D gene: TRBD2
J gene: TRBJ2-5
V gene: TRBV7-9
clone size: -
CDR3 protein: CASSPPFREGETQYF
CDR3 DNA: TGTGCCAGCAGCCCCCCTTTTCGGGAGGGAGAGACCCAGTACTTC

D gene: -
J gene: TRBJ1-5
V gene: TRBV11-2
clone size: -
CDR3 protein: CASSLGAGLSNQPQHF
CDR3 DNA: TGTGCCAGCAGCTTAGGTGCCGGCCTTAGCAATCAGCCCCAGCATTTT

D gene: TRBD1
J gene: TRBJ2-7
V gene: TRBV11-2
clone size: -
CDR3 protein: CASSPRDRVLEQYF
CDR3 DNA: TGTGCCAGCAGCCCCAGGGACAGGGTTCTTGAGCAGTACTTC

D gene: -
J gene: TRBJ1-5
V gene: TRBV27
clone size: -
CDR3 protein: CASSLLERTASNQPQHF
CDR3 DNA: TGTGCCAGCAGTTTACTGGAGCGGACAGCCAGCAATCAGCCCCAGCATTTT

D gene: -
J gene: TRBJ1-2
V gene: TRBV12-3/TRBV12-4
clone size: -
CDR3 protein: CASSSRGLGGYTF
CDR3 DNA: TGTGCCAGCAGTTCCCGAGGGCTAGGGGGCTACACCTTC

D gene: -
J gene: TRBJ2-1
V gene: TRBV4-2
clone size: -
CDR3 protein: CASSQDPTTSSGNEQFF
CDR3 DNA: TGTGCCAGCAGCCAAGATCCGACTACATCCTCGGGCAATGAGCAGTTCTTC

D gene: -
J gene: TRBJ1-4
V gene: TRBV19
clone size: -
CDR3 protein: CASSTIPGARGEKLFF
CDR3 DNA: TGTGCCAGTAGTACCATACCGGGAGCCAGGGGTGAAAAACTGTTTTTT

D gene: -
J gene: TRBJ2-2
V gene: TRBV6-2/TRBV6-3
clone size: -
CDR3 protein: CASSYRKAGELFF
CDR3 DNA: TGTGCCAGCAGTTACCGCAAGGCCGGGGAGCTGTTTTTT

D gene: -
J gene: TRBJ1-5
V gene: TRBV6-5
clone size: few
CDR3 protein: CASTAVWTEEQHF
CDR3 DNA: TGTGCCAGCACCGCCGTATGGACAGAGGAACAGCATTTT

D gene: -
J gene: TRBJ2-3
V gene: TRBV3-1/TRBV3-2
clone size: -
CDR3 protein: CASSQSGGTIARDTQYF
CDR3 DNA: TGTGCCAGCAGCCAATCTGGGGGGACCATCGCCAGGGATACGCAGTATTTT

D gene: -
J gene: TRBJ2-7
V gene: TRBV5-1
clone size: once
CDR3 protein: CASREGNEQYF
CDR3 DNA: TGCGCCAGCAGAGAGGGAAACGAGCAGTACTTC

D gene: -
J gene: TRBJ1-5
V gene: TRBV6-5
clone size: -
CDR3 protein: CASSSTWTQPQHF
CDR3 DNA: TGTGCCAGCAGCTCAACTTGGACTCAGCCCCAGCATTTT

D gene: -
J gene: TRBJ2-7
V gene: TRBV11-2
clone size: -
CDR3 protein: CASSFGSGYEQYF
CDR3 DNA: TGTGCCAGCAGCTTCGGAAGCGGGTACGAGCAGTACTTC

D gene: -
J gene: TRBJ1-1
V gene: TRBV29-1
clone size: -
CDR3 protein: CSVVRRNTEAFF
CDR3 DNA: TGCAGCGTTGTCCGCAGGAACACTGAAGCTTTCTTT

D gene: TRBD1
J gene: TRBJ1-1
V gene: TRBV29-1
clone size: once
CDR3 protein: CSSGQGEGGTEAFF
CDR3 DNA: TGCAGCTCCGGACAGGGCGAGGGGGGGACTGAAGCTTTCTTT